This T cell receptor (beta chain) was obtained from a study of CD8 T cells in Susac syndrome. Recently defined diagnostic criteria classed the Susac syndrome patients as definite or probable. Negative isolation was used for CD8+ and CD4+ T cells and FACS enrichment for TEMRA cells. Findings of the study overall: Clonal expansion was present among Susac CD8+ cells. This expansion reached its peak in TEMRA cells and in active patients. Within total CD8+ repertoires, some 15 Susac-specific public clones were found, and within CD8+ TEMRA repertoires, about 5.

The CDR3 totals 14 residues. The V end was cut by 5 bases, the J end by 5 bases, with 15 bases between. Germline CDR1 and CDR2: LNHNV and YYDKDF (reference sequence). Remarks on this clonotype: Its cognate antigen is unknown.

Roughly 0.5 to 1 ug RNA was reverse transcribed with random hexamers. TCRdb called the immunoSEQ multiplex PCR reads again in MiXCR, with one record for every CDR3 protein. The sample comprises 95,000 to 150,000 distinct CDR3 sequences, around 94% of which are singletons, and about 0.28% rests with the top ten. The chain is built from TRBV15 and TRBJ2-5; D is possibly TRBD2 (5 bases). The material sequenced was CD8+ T cells from PBMCs. The sequence came from a human donor with Susac syndrome. In DNA, the CDR3 is TGTGCCACCAGCTCATCCCCGAGGGTGGAGACCCAGTACTTC. Translating gives CATSSSPRVETQYF.